This entry lists 12 T cell receptor beta chains sequenced from one sample in a study of blood T cell repertoires in COVID-19. Repertoires were generated with immunoSEQ multiplex PCR, while TCRdb's copy carries only in-frame clones and drops some. The table lists about 240,000 clones, about four fifths of them singletons. Source material: peripheral blood. Source of these receptors: a man under 40 who had recovered from COVID-19.

V and J are TRBV9 and TRBJ1-2, with 7 bases fitting TRBD1. Germline V gene lookup returns CDR1 SGDLS and CDR2 YYNGEE. V was pared by 3 bases and J by 4 bases, with 15 bases of the junction left unmatched. The CDR3 length is 17 residues. The DNA for the CDR3 is TGTGCCAGCAGCGCAGGGGGATCGGACAGAGCAATCTATGGCTACACCTTC. It translates to CASSAGGSDRAIYGYTF.

The chain has TRBV9 and TRBJ2-1, with 9 bases aligning to TRBD2. V gave up 0 bases and J gave up 0 bases; unmatched junction bases: 10. The CDR3 loop spans 19 amino acids. Per the germline V gene, CDR1 is SGDLS and CDR2 is YYNGEE. CDR3 loop: CASSVAPSGGGGSYNEQFF. CDR3 bases: TGTGCCAGCAGCGTAGCCCCCAGCGGCGGGGGGGGCTCCTACAATGAGCAGTTCTTC.

Only one count was recorded for this clone. The chain employs TRBV2 and TRBJ2-3; D unresolved. The CDR3 runs 14 residues. Trimming took 5 bases from V and 3 from J, leaving 12 bases between them. Germline V lookup: CDR1 SNHLY, CDR2 FYNNEI. DNA of the CDR3: TGTGCCAGCAGTTTTACCCCGGGTACAGATACGCAGTATTTT. This encodes CASSFTPGTDTQYF.

The J gene is TRBJ2-5, the V gene TRBV6-2 or TRBV6-3; D is unresolved. CDR3 length equals 12 residues. Germline lookup yields CDR1 MNHEY and CDR2 SVGEGT. Between the trimmed V and J ends, which lost 5 bases and 5 bases, there was a span of 9 bases. The CDR3 DNA reads TGTGCCAGCAGTGGAGAATGGGAGACCCAGTACTTC. This gives the protein CASSGEWETQYF.

The J gene is TRBJ1-2, the V gene TRBV29-1; TRBD1 is a possible D gene (6 bases). This CDR3 contains 16 residues. V was cut by 3 bases and J by 6 bases, with 23 bases left in between. Germline lookup yields CDR1 SQVTM and CDR2 ANQGSEA. CDR3 sequence: CSVDSHVGRGEDGYTF. The CDR3 bases are TGCAGCGTTGACTCTCATGTAGGCAGGGGAGAGGATGGCTACACCTTC.

This rearrangement joins TRBV19 to TRBJ2-7; TRBD1 matches 9 bases. V lost 5 bases to trimming and J lost 2 bases; unmatched junction nucleotides: 7. Germline CDR1 is LNHDA and CDR2 is SQIVND (reference sequence). The CDR3 extends over 15 amino acids. CDR3 nucleotides: TGTGCCAGTAGTTCCCGGACAGGGGAGCCCTACGAGCAGTACTTC. Amino acid sequence: CASSSRTGEPYEQYF.

This clone has more than one count but fewer than ten. V is TRBV6-5 and J is TRBJ1-5; D is perhaps TRBD1 (6 bases). Looked up from germline, CDR1 is MNHEY and CDR2 is SVGAGI. V lost 8 bases and J lost 5, with 13 bases in between. This CDR3 is 13 amino acids long. This chain's CDR3 is CASGQGLDQPQHF. The CDR3 DNA is TGTGCCAGCGGGCAGGGGCTCGATCAGCCCCAGCATTTT.

This chain joins TRBV19 and TRBJ2-5; 9 bases are shared with TRBD1. CDR1 LNHDA and CDR2 SQIVND come from the germline V gene (reference sequence). This CDR3 region has 15 residues. V lost 9 bases and J lost 4; bases outside the gene matches: 12. CDR3 nucleotide sequence: TGTGCCAGCCTACCGGGACAGGGAATCGGAGAGACCCAGTACTTC. Its protein product is CASLPGQGIGETQYF.

The chain uses TRBV6-5 and TRBJ1-6; D is undetermined. Germline CDR1 and CDR2: MNHEY and SVGAGI. V dropped 0 bases and J dropped 11 bases, with 8 bases sitting between them. This CDR3 contains 13 residues. CDR3: CASSYSSAAPLHF. DNA of the CDR3: TGTGCCAGCAGTTACTCGTCCGCAGCACCCCTCCACTTT.

This clone turned up a few times. The chain recombines TRBV9 with TRBJ2-1, with 8 bases matching TRBD1. This CDR3 comprises 15 residues. Trimming cost V 3 bases and J 6 bases; bases outside gene matches: 8. Germline V gene data show CDR1 as SGDLS and CDR2 as YYNGEE. The CDR3 sequence: CASSESTGVGNEQFF. CDR3 DNA sequence: TGTGCCAGCAGCGAATCGACAGGGGTGGGCAATGAGCAGTTCTTC.

The V and J genes are TRBV9 and TRBJ2-5; the D is unclear. Between the trimmed V and J ends, which lost 0 bases and 2 bases, there was a span of 5 bases. Germline V gene lookup returns CDR1 SGDLS and CDR2 YYNGEE. The CDR3 extends over 13 amino acids. The CDR3 here is CASSVGAQETQYF. The CDR3 DNA is TGTGCCAGCAGCGTAGGGGCGCAAGAGACCCAGTACTTC.

This rearrangement joins TRBV19 to TRBJ2-7, with a weak D call TRBD1 (6 bases). CDR3 length: 15 amino acids. With 3 bases removed from V and 0 bases from J, the gap between germline ends came to 12 bases. CDR1 and CDR2 (germline): LNHDA, SQIVND (reference sequence). CDR3 amino acids: CASSIGQSSSYEQYV. In DNA form, the CDR3 reads TGTGCCAGTAGTATTGGACAGTCAAGCTCCTACGAGCAGTACGTC.